The TCR beta chain under discussion was sequenced for a study of technical replicates of blood from a handful of donors (dated by TCRdb to the late 2010s). The V end gives up 3 bases and the J end 5 bases, leaving 8 bases in the junction not matched to a gene. The germline V gene yields SNHLY for CDR1 and FYNNEI for CDR2. From the cysteine through the phenylalanine, the CDR3 covers 15 amino acids. Just the 45-base CDR3 DNA is kept, in frame starting at base 1. A word on this clone: The antigen it binds to is not known. No quality values exist for individual bases; no much larger clone is one base distant.

Library creation used the immunoSEQ multiplex PCR assay. TCRdb stores this immuneACCESS table with in-frame sequences only. Part of the clones is absent; in the studies checked, under half of the shortfall reflects unresolved V genes, and no reason is known for the rest. The sample records some 80,000 clones, 92% of which are singletons. The top ten constitute 0.25% to 0.3% of the sample. Sequencing was done on a sample of T cells isolated from PBMCs. The receptor was derived from a human donor in good health. The chain joins TRBV2 to TRBJ1-2; 8 bases in the junction line up with TRBD1. CDR3 sequence: CASSDGPDRGYGYTF. The nucleotide sequence reads TGTGCCAGCAGTGATGGTCCCGACAGGGGATATGGCTACACCTTC.